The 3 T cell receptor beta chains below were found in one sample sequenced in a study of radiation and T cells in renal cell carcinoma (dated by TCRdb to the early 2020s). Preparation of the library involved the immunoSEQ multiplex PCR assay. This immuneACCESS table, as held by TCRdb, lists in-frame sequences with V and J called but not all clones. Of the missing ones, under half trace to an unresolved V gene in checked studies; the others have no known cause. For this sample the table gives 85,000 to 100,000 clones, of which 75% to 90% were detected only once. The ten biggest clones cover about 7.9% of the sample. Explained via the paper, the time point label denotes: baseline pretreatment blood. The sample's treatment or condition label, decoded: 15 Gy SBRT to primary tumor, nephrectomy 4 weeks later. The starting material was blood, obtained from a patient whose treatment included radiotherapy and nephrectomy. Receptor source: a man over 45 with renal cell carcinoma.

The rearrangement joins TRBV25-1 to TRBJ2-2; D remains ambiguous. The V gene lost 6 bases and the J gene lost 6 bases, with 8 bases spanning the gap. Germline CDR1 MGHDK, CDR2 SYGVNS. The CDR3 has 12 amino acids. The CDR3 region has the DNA TGTGCCAGCAGACAGTTTGCCGGGGAGCTGTTTTTT. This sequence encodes CASRQFAGELFF.

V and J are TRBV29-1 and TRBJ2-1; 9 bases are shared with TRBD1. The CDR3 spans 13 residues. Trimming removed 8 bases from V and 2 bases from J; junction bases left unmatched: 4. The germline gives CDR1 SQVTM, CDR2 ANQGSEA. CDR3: CSTGQGPYNEQFF. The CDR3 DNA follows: TGCAGCACGGGACAGGGCCCCTACAATGAGCAGTTCTTC.

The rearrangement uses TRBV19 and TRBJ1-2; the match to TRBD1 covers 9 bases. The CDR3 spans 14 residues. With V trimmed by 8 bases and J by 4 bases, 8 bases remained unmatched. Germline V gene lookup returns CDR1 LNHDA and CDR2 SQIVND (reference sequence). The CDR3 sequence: CASQTGQGSYGYTF. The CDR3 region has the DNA TGTGCCAGTCAAACGGGACAGGGAAGCTATGGCTACACCTTC.